This T cell receptor beta chain was sequenced during a study of blood T cell repertoires in COVID-19. Background on the study: Acute and convalescent COVID-19 samples came from the United States, Italy and Spain.

The authors' processing: Estimation of nucleated cell counts relied on the amplification of reference gene primers. Clones were read by immunoSEQ multiplex PCR, and TCRdb kept only the in-frame ones, dropping some. D and trimming come from the DNA, and the V and J calls and clone size come from that table. This table holds roughly 250,000 clones, more than 70% found once. The CDR3 loop spans 11 amino acids. This sequence originates from a woman aged 40 to 49 with acute COVID-19. The V and J genes are TRBV21-1 and TRBJ1-1; the table's D gene call, TRBD1, was not cross checked with the DNA. TRBV21-1 is a pseudogene locus. Sequenced sample: PBMCs or T cells enriched from blood (not recorded which). The CDR3 DNA reads as TGTGCCAGCAGCAGGGAACAGGGTGCTTTCTTT. Its protein product is CASSREQGAFF.